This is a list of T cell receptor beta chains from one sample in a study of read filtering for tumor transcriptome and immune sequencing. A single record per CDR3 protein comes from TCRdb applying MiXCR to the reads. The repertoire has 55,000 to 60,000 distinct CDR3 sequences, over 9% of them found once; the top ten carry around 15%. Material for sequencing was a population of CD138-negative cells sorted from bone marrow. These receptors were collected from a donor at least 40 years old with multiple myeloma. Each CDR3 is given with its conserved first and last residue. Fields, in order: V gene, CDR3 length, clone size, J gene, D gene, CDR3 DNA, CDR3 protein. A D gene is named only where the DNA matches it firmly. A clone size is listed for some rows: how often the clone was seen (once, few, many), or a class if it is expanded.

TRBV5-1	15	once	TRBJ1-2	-	TGCGCCAGCTGCTTGGAGCAGACACAAAACTATGGCTACACCTTC	CASCLEQTQNYGYTF
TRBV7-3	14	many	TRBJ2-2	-	TGTGCCAGCAGCTTAACCCTTGCGACCGGGGAGCTGTTTTTT	CASSLTLATGELFF
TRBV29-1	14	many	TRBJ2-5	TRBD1	TGCAGCGTCTGGACAGGGGGCGGAGAAGAGACCCAGTACTTC	CSVWTGGGEETQYF
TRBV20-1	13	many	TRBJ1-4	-	TGCAGTGCTCCGGGAGCTAACGGGGAAAAACTGTTTTTT	CSAPGANGEKLFF
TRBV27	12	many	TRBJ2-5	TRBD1	TGTGCCAGCCGGACAGGGGTTGAGACCCAGTACTTC	CASRTGVETQYF
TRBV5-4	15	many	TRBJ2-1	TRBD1	TGTGCCAGCAGCTTGCCGGGACAGGGAGGAATGGGGCAGTTCTTC	CASSLPGQGGMGQFF
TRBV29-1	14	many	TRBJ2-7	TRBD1	TGCAGCGTCGGGAAAAGGGGGACAGGGGACGAGCAGTACTTC	CSVGKRGTGDEQYF
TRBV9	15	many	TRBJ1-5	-	TGTGCCAGCAGCCGTACGGGGGGATACAATCAGCCCCAGCATTTT	CASSRTGGYNQPQHF
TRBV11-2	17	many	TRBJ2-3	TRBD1	TGTGCCAGCAGCCCCATTAGCAGGGGGCGCCTCACAGATACGCAGTATTTT	CASSPISRGRLTDTQYF
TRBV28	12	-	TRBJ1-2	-	TGTGCCAGCGGTTTGCCCTGGGAGGGCTGGACCTTC	CASGLPWEGWTF
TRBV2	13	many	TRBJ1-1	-	TGTGCCAGCAGGGGGACGGGGAACACTGAAGCTTTCTTT	CASRGTGNTEAFF
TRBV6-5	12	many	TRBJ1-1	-	TGTGCCAGCAGTTTTTCCGGCACTGAAGCTTTCTTT	CASSFSGTEAFF
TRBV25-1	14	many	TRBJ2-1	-	TGTGCCAGCAGAGAACAGGGAATCCGCAATGAGCAGTTCTTC	CASREQGIRNEQFF
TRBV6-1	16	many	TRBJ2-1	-	TGTGCCAGCAGTGGACGGACAGCGTCGGCGTACAATGAGCAGTTCTTC	CASSGRTASAYNEQFF
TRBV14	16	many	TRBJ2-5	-	TGTGCCAGCAGCTCGGGACATCTCTCTGGGAGAGAGACCCAGTACTTC	CASSSGHLSGRETQYF
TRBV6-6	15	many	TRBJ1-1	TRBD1	TGTGCCAGTGGACAGGGAGGTGGGAAGAACACTGAAGCTTTCTTT	CASGQGGGKNTEAFF
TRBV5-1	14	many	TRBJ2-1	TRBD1	TGCGCCAGCAACGACAGGGGCGGGTCCAATGAGCAGTTCTTC	CASNDRGGSNEQFF
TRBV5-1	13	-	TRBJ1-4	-	TGCGCCAGCAGCTTCCAGGGGAGTGAAAAACTGTTTTTT	CASSFQGSEKLFF
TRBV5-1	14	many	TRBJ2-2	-	TGCGCCAGCAGCCCAGACCAGGGGCCCGGGGAGCTGTTTTTT	CASSPDQGPGELFF
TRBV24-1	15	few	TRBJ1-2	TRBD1	TGTGCCACCCGGGACAGGGGAGAGCATAACTATGGCTACACCTTC	CATRDRGEHNYGYTF
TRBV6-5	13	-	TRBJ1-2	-	TGTGCCAGCAGTTACTCAGGGAGACTTGGCTACACCTTC	CASSYSGRLGYTF
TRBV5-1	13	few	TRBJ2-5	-	TGCGCCAGCAGCTTGGCGCCAGCTGAGACCCAGTACTTC	CASSLAPAETQYF
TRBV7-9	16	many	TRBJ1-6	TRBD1	TGTGCCAGCAGCTCTTCCGGGACAGGGGATAATTCACCCCTCCACTTT	CASSSSGTGDNSPLHF
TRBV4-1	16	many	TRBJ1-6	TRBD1	TGCGCCAGCAGCCAAGTTGGGGGACAGTTTGAATCACCCCTCCACTTT	CASSQVGGQFESPLHF
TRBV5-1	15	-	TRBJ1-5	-	TGCGCCAGCAGCTTGGTAGGAGATAGCAATCAGCCCCAGCATTTT	CASSLVGDSNQPQHF